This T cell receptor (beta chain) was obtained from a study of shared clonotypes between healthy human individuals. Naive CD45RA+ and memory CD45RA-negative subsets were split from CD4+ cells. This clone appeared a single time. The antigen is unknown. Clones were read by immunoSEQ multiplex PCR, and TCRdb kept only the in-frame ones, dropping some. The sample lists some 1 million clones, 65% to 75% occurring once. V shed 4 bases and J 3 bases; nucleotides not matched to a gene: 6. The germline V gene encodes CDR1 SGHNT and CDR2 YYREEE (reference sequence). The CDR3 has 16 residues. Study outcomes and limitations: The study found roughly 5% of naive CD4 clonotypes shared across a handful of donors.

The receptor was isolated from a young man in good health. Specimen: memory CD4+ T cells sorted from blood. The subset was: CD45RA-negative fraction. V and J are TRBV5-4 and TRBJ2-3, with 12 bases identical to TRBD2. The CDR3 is CASSPTSGGRTDTQYF. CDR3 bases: TGTGCCAGCAGCCCGACTAGCGGGGGTCGTACAGATACGCAGTATTTT.